Listed below are T cell receptor beta chains from one sample, sequenced in a study of radiation and T cells in renal cell carcinoma. Assay: immunoSEQ multiplex PCR; the TCRdb copy retains only in-frame clones and omits some. The sample consists of around 80,000 clones, 82% of them appearing once. Specimen: blood, collected from a patient whose treatment included radiotherapy and nephrectomy. The receptors here all came from a man between 60 and 75 years old with renal cell carcinoma. The CDR3 runs from the conserved cysteine through the conserved F or W. The order of the fields is J gene, clone size, V gene, D gene, CDR3 DNA, CDR3 protein. D genes are given only for firm matches. Rows give clone size only sometimes, using once, few, many, or a class for an expanded clone.

TRBJ2-7	-	TRBV19	TRBD2	TGTGCCAGTAGTACGGCGGGAGGAGGGTCCTACGAGCAGTACTTC	CASSTAGGGSYEQYF
TRBJ2-1	-	TRBV11-3	TRBD2	TGTGCCAGCAGCTTAGGGGGACTAGCCTACAATGAGCAGTTCTTC	CASSLGGLAYNEQFF
TRBJ2-1	-	TRBV28	TRBD1	TGTGCCAGCACCTCACAGGGGCCGAGCTCCTACAATGAGCAGTTCTTC	CASTSQGPSSYNEQFF
TRBJ2-6	-	TRBV10-3	TRBD1	TGTGCCATCAGTGGGGCGACAGGGGGCGCTGGGGCCAACGTCCTGACTTTC	CAISGATGGAGANVLTF
TRBJ2-7	once	TRBV4-1	TRBD2	TGCGCCAGCAGCCCCGGGACTAGCGGGAGGGCCCTTTACGAGCAGTACTTC	CASSPGTSGRALYEQYF
TRBJ2-3	-	TRBV20-1	-	TGCAGTGCTAGTCCACAGGATACGCAGTATTTT	CSASPQDTQYF
TRBJ2-7	-	TRBV5-1	-	TGCGCCAGCAGCTTGACCTCTACCCCGGACGAGCAGTACTTC	CASSLTSTPDEQYF
TRBJ1-3	-	TRBV2	TRBD1	TGTGCCAGCAGTGCTGGACAGGCGGAAGGAAACACCATATATTTT	CASSAGQAEGNTIYF
TRBJ2-7	-	TRBV30	TRBD1	TGTGCCTGGGGACAGGGAGGACGTAACGGCGGGGTCTACGAGCAGTACTTC	CAWGQGGRNGGVYEQYF
TRBJ2-1	-	TRBV7-9	TRBD2	TGTGCCAGCAGCTTAGGATCGGGACTAGCGGGGGGTTACAATGAGCAGTTCTTC	CASSLGSGLAGGYNEQFF
TRBJ2-5	-	TRBV27	-	TGTGCCAGCAGTCCCATGGGAGAGACCCAGTACTTC	CASSPMGETQYF
TRBJ2-4	-	TRBV19	-	TGTGCCAGTAGTATAGATGTAGCTAGGGATCAGTACTTC	CASSIDVARDQYF
TRBJ2-7	-	TRBV7-2	-	TGTGCCAGCAGCCCGGGACGGAGCTCCTACGAGCAGTACTTC	CASSPGRSSYEQYF
TRBJ1-1	-	TRBV19	TRBD1	TGTGCCAGTAGTATAGGGACAGGGCGGGGTACTGAAGCTTTCTTT	CASSIGTGRGTEAFF
TRBJ2-3	-	TRBV9	TRBD2	TGTGCCAGCAGCGTACTAGCGGGCACAGATACGCAGTATTTT	CASSVLAGTDTQYF
TRBJ2-5	-	TRBV9	TRBD2	TGTGCCAGCAGCGCACCGGGACTAGCTAGCGAGACCCAGTACTTC	CASSAPGLASETQYF
TRBJ2-7	-	TRBV29-1	-	TGCAGCGCTATCCGGGACCTAACCTACGAGCAGTACTTC	CSAIRDLTYEQYF
TRBJ1-1	-	TRBV10-1	TRBD1	TGCGCCAGCAGAGGGACAGGTGTGAACACTGAAGCTTTCTTT	CASRGTGVNTEAFF
TRBJ1-5	-	TRBV7-8	TRBD1	TGTGCCAGCAGCCCCTTAACCGGGACAGGGATCAATCAGCCCCAGCATTTT	CASSPLTGTGINQPQHF
TRBJ1-1	-	TRBV25-1	-	TGTGCCAGCAGAGCCCCAGGGGTTGGGACTGAAGCTTTCTTT	CASRAPGVGTEAFF
TRBJ2-5	-	TRBV7-8	-	TGTGCCAGCAGCTTAATTCGGGAGACCCAGTACTTC	CASSLIRETQYF
TRBJ2-3	once	TRBV7-9	-	TGTGCCAGCAGGCCAAGACACAACACAGATACGCAGTATTTT	CASRPRHNTDTQYF
TRBJ1-1	-	TRBV29-1	-	TGCAGCGTTGATTCGCCCCTGGAGGGAGCTTTCTTT	CSVDSPLEGAFF
TRBJ2-5	-	TRBV5-6	-	TGTGCCAGCAGCCCGAGGTTTTTGTCGGGGGTATTACAAGAGACCCAGTACTTC	CASSPRFLSGVLQETQYF
TRBJ2-6	-	TRBV7-7	-	TGTGCCAGCAGCCCTTTTACAGTGCCACAAAGTCGGGCCAACGTCCTGACTTTC	CASSPFTVPQSRANVLTF
TRBJ2-3	-	TRBV7-6	-	TGTGCCAGCAGCCTAGGGGCCCTAGCCGGCGGCGCAGATACGCAGTATTTT	CASSLGALAGGADTQYF
TRBJ2-7	-	TRBV28	TRBD2	TGTGCCAGCAGTTTTCTCGCTAGCGGGAGTTACGAGCAGTACTTC	CASSFLASGSYEQYF
TRBJ2-3	-	TRBV7-9	TRBD2	TGTGCCAGCAGCTACAGCGGGAGCGTCGGAGATACGCAGTATTTT	CASSYSGSVGDTQYF
TRBJ2-7	-	TRBV15	-	TGTGCCACCAGCAGAGATTATTTGGGGGGCATCCTCTCCTACGAGCAGTACTTC	CATSRDYLGGILSYEQYF
TRBJ2-1	-	TRBV27	-	TGTGCCAGCAGTTCGGGGCCTAACTCCTACAATGAGCAGTTCTTC	CASSSGPNSYNEQFF
TRBJ2-1	-	TRBV18	TRBD2	TGTGCCAGCTCATCGGGGACTAGCGGGAGAGGGGACAATGAGCAGTTCTTC	CASSSGTSGRGDNEQFF
TRBJ1-5	-	TRBV28	TRBD1	TGTGCCAGCAGTGCCGGGACAGGGGCTCGAAAGCCCCAGCATTTT	CASSAGTGARKPQHF
TRBJ2-6	-	TRBV5-1	TRBD1	TGCGCCAGCAGTACAGGGGGCTCTGGGGCCAACGTCCTGACTTTC	CASSTGGSGANVLTF
TRBJ1-5	-	TRBV28	TRBD1	TGTGCCAGCAGTAACAGGGGTCAGCCCCAGCATTTT	CASSNRGQPQHF
TRBJ2-3	-	TRBV4-1	-	TGCGCCAGCAGCCAAGTCCCCACCGGGGTTAGCACAGATACGCAGTATTTT	CASSQVPTGVSTDTQYF
TRBJ2-2	-	TRBV10-1	TRBD2	TGCGCCAGCACGGTAGGTTGGGTAGCGGGAGGTCCGAACACCGGGGAGCTGTTTTTT	CASTVGWVAGGPNTGELFF
TRBJ2-5	-	TRBV4-1	TRBD1	TGCGCCAGCAGCCAAGAAGGCGGACAGGGACAAGAGACCCAGTACTTC	CASSQEGGQGQETQYF
TRBJ2-1	-	TRBV27	TRBD2	TGTGCCAGCAGCCCTGCGGCGCGGGAGGGTAGTAATGAGCAGTTCTTC	CASSPAAREGSNEQFF
TRBJ1-1	once	TRBV13	-	TGTGCCAGCAGCTTAATTAGGGCAAACACTGAAGCTTTCTTT	CASSLIRANTEAFF
TRBJ1-3	few	TRBV19	TRBD1	TGTGCCAGTAGCCAAGGGACAGGCCGATTCGGAAACACCATATATTTT	CASSQGTGRFGNTIYF
TRBJ2-7	once	TRBV7-2	-	TGTGCCAGCAGCTTCGCAGCGGGCCCCTCGGAGCAGTACTTC	CASSFAAGPSEQYF
TRBJ2-5	once	TRBV7-2	TRBD1	TGTGCCAGCAGGCCCGGGGACAGACCACAAGAGACCCAGTACTTC	CASRPGDRPQETQYF
TRBJ1-5	-	TRBV7-9	TRBD1	TGTGCCAGCAGCCCCGACAGGGAGCCTCAGCCCCAGCATTTT	CASSPDREPQPQHF
TRBJ1-2	-	TRBV4-1	-	TGCGCCAGCAGCCCCAAGGGGGGAATCGCCGGCTATGGCTACACCTTC	CASSPKGGIAGYGYTF